This T cell receptor (beta chain) comes out of a study of cytomegalovirus exposure and HLA in healthy donors. The study, taken as a whole, reports: Later analysis found that TCR beta chains associated with HLA were more clonally expanded than other, equally common chains. According to an earlier analysis, most TCR beta V segments yielded productive rearrangements about 90% or about 30% of the time.

As concerns this clone: Antigen: not known.

PCR involved 60 Vbeta and 13 Jbeta primers. The table came from immunoSEQ multiplex PCR; TCRdb's copy has only in-frame clones and leaves some out. This repertoire shows about 190,000 clones, about 77% found once; its top ten account for around 5.9%. CDR1 and CDR2 from the germline V gene are SQVTM and ANQGSEA. This CDR3 is 16 amino acids long. J gave up 4 bases and V 3 bases, and 10 bases lay outside the gene matches. V and J are TRBV29-1 and TRBJ2-1; 9 bases are a match to TRBD1. This sequence was found in a woman under 40 in good health and CMV-seropositive. What was sequenced was PBMCs. The CDR3 is CSVDGDRDRVYNEQFF. CDR3 coding DNA: TGCAGCGTTGATGGCGACCGGGACAGGGTATACAATGAGCAGTTCTTC.